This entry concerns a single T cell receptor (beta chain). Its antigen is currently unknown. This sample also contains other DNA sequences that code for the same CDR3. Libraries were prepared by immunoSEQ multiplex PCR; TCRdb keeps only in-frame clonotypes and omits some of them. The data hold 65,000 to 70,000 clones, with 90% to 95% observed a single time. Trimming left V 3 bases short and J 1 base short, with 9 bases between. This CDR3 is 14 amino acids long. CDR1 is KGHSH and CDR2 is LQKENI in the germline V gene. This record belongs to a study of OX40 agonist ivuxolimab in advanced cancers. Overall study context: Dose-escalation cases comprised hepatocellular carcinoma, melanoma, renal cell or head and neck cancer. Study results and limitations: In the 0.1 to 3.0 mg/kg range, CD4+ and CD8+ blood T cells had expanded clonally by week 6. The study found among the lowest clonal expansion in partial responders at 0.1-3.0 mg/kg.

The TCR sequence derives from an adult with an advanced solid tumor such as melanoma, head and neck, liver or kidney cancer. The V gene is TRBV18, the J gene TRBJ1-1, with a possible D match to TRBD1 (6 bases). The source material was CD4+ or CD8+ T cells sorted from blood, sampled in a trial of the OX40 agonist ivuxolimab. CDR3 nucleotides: TGTGCCAGCTCACCCCGACAGGAGAACACTGAAGCTTTCTTT. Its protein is CASSPRQENTEAFF.